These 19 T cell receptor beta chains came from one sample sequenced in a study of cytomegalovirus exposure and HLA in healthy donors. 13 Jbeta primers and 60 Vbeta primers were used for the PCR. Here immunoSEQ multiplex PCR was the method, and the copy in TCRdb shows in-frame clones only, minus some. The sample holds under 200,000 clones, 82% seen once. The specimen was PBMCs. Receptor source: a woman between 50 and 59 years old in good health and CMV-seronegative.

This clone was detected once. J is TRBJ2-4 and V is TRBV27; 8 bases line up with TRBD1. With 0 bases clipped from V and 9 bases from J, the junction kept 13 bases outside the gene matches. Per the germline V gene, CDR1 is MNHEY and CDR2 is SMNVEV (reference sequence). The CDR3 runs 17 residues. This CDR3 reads CASSLSHQTGDYVIQYF. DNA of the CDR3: TGTGCCAGCAGTTTATCTCATCAGACAGGGGATTATGTCATTCAGTACTTC.

As DNA, the CDR3 is TGTGCCAGCTCTGGGACTAGCGGGAGCTACGAGCAGTACTTC. The encoded protein is CASSGTSGSYEQYF. The gene calls are TRBV18 and TRBJ2-7; 14 nucleotides match TRBD2. Per germline, CDR1 KGHSH and CDR2 LQKENI. V lost 6 bases and J lost 3; bases outside the gene matches: 1. This CDR3 has 14 amino acids.

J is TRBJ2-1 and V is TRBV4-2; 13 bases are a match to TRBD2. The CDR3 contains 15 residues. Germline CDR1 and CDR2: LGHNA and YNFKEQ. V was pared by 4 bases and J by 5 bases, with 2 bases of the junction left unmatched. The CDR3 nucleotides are TGTGCCAGCAGCCTTGGGACTAGCGGGAACAATGAGCAGTTCTTC. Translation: CASSLGTSGNNEQFF.

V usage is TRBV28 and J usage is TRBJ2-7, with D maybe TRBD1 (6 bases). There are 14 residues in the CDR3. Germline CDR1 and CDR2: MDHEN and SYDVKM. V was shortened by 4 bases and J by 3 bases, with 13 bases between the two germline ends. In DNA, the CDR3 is TGTGCCAGCAGTTCCTCGGGACATCTCTACGAGCAGTACTTC. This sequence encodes CASSSSGHLYEQYF.

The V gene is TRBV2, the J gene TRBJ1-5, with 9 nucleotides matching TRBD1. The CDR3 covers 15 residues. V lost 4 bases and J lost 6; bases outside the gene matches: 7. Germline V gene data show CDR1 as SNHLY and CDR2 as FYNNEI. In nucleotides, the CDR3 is TGTGCCAGCAGTGGGGAACAGGGGGCTGTTCAGCCCCAGCATTTT. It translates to CASSGEQGAVQPQHF. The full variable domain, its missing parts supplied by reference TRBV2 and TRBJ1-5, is EPEVTQTPSHQVTQMGQEVILRCVPISNHLYFYWYRQILGQKVEFLVSFYNNEISEKSEIFDDQFSVERPDGSNFTLKIRSTKLEDSAMYFCASSGEQGAVQPQHFGDGTRLSIL.

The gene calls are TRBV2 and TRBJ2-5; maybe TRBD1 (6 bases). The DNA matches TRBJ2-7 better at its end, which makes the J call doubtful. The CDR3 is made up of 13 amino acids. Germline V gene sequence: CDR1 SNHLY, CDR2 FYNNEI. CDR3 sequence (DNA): TGTGCCAGCAGAAACAGGGAACACTACGAGCAGTACTTC. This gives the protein CASRNREHYEQYF.

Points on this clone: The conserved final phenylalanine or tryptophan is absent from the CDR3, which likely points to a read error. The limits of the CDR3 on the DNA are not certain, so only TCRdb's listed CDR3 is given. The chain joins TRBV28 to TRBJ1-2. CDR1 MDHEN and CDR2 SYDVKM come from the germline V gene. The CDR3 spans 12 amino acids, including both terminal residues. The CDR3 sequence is CASSFESREQLI.

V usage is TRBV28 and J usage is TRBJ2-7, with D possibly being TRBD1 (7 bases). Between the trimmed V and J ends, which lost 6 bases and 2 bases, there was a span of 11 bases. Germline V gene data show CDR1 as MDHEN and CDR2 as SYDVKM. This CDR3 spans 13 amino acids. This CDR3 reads CASRPGGPYEQYF. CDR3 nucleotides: TGTGCCAGCAGGCCAGGGGGGCCCTACGAGCAGTACTTC.

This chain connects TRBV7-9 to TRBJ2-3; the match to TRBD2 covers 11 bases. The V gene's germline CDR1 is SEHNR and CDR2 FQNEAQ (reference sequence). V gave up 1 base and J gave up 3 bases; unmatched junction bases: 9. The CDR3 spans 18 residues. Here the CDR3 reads CASSLGLAGRSGTDTQYF. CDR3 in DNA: TGTGCCAGCAGCTTAGGACTAGCGGGAAGGTCGGGTACAGATACGCAGTATTTT. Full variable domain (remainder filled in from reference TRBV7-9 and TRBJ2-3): DTGVSQNPRHKITKRGQNVTFRCDPISEHNRLYWYRQTLGQGPEFLTYFQNEAQLEKSRLLSDRFSAERPKGSFSTLEIQRTEQGDSAMYLCASSLGLAGRSGTDTQYFGPGTRLTVL.

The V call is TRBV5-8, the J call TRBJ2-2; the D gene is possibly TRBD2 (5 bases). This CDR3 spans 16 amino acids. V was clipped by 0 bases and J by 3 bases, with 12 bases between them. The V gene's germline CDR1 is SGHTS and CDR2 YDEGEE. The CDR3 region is CASSLAATGDTGELFF. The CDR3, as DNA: TGTGCCAGCAGCTTGGCCGCCACCGGGGACACCGGGGAGCTGTTTTTT.

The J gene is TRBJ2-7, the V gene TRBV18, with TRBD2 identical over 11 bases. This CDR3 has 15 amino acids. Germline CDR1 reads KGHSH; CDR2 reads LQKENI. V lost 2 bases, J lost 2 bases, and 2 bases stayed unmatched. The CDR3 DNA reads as TGTGCCAGCTCACCAACTAGCGGGGGACCCTACGAGCAGTACTTC. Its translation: CASSPTSGGPYEQYF.

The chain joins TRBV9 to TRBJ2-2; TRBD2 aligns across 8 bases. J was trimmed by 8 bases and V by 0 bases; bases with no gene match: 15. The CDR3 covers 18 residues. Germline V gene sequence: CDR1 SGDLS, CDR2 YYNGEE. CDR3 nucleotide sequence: TGTGCCAGCAGCGTAGTACCCCAACCAGCTAGCGGGCGGGGGGAGCTGTTTTTT. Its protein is CASSVVPQPASGRGELFF.

The CDR3 protein is CASSPGTSGSSQYF. The DNA of the CDR3 is TGTGCCAGCAGCCCCGGGACTAGCGGTTCGTCCCAGTACTTC. The gene calls are TRBV7-3 and TRBJ2-5; TRBD2 matches at 11 bases. The CDR3 runs 14 residues. Trimming at V came to 5 bases and at J to 9 bases, leaving 8 bases not matched to a gene. Germline V gives CDR1 SGHTA, CDR2 FQGTGA.

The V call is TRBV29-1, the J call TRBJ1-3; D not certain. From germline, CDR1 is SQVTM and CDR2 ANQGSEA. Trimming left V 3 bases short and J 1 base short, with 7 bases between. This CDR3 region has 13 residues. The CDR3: CSVEAGSGNTIYF. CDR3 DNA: TGCAGCGTTGAGGCCGGGTCTGGAAACACCATATATTTT.

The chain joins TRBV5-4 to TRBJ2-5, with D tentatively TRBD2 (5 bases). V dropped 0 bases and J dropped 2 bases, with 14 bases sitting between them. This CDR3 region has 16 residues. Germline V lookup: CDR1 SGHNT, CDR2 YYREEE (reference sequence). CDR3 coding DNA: TGTGCCAGCAGCTTGGGTCACGGGAATGTGCAAGAGACCCAGTACTTC. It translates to CASSLGHGNVQETQYF.

CDR3 residues: CASSTEANQPQHF. For the CDR3, the DNA is TGTGCCAGCAGTACCGAGGCCAATCAGCCCCAGCATTTT. The rearrangement joins TRBV7-9 to TRBJ1-5; D remains unclear. The germline V and J ends were trimmed by 6 bases and 3 bases, with 9 bases remaining between them. The CDR3 has 13 amino acids. CDR1 is SEHNR and CDR2 is FQNEAQ in the germline V gene (reference sequence).

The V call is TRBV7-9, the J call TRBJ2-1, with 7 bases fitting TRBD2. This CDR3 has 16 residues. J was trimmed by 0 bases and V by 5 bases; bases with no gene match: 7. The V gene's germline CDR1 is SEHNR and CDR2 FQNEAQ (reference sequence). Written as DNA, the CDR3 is TGTGCCAGCAGCGGGGGGGGGAAGGACTCCTACAATGAGCAGTTCTTC. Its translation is CASSGGGKDSYNEQFF.

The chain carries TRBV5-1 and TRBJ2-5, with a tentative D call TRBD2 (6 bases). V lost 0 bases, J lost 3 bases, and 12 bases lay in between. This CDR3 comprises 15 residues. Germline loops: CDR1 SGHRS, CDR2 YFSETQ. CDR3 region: CASSLGGRREETQYF. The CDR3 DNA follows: TGCGCCAGCAGCTTGGGGGGAAGGAGGGAAGAGACCCAGTACTTC. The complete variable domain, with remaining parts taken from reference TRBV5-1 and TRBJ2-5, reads KAGVTQTPRYLIKTRGQQVTLSCSPISGHRSVSWYQQTPGQGLQFLFEYFSETQRNKGNFPGRFSGRQFSNSRSEMNVSTLELGDSALYLCASSLGGRREETQYFGPGTRLLVL.

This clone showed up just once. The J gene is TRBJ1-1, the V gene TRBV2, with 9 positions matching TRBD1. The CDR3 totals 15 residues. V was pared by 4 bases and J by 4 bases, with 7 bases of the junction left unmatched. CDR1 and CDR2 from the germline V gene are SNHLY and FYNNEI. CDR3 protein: CASSVRTGVTTEAFF. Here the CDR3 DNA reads TGTGCCAGCAGTGTTCGGACAGGGGTGACCACTGAAGCTTTCTTT.